These T cell receptor beta chains were read from a single sample in a study of shared clonotypes between healthy human individuals. Profiled with immunoSEQ multiplex PCR; TCRdb holds only in-frame clones, not every one. The data show roughly 770,000 clones, 96% seen once. The specimen sequenced was naive CD8+ T cells sorted from blood. These receptors all stem from a man aged 30 to 45 in good health. CDR3s include the opening cysteine and the closing phenylalanine or tryptophan. D genes are given only for firm matches. Expanded clones get a size class; other rows say once, few or many, or leave the size out.

>TRBV29-1|NA|TRBJ2-1|NA
CSVVVSGQYNNEQFF
TGCAGCGTTGTTGTATCAGGGCAGTACAACAATGAGCAGTTCTTC
>TRBV7-9|TRBD1|TRBJ1-2|once
CASSSGTGANYGYTF
TGTGCCAGCAGCTCGGGGACAGGGGCTAACTATGGCTACACCTTC
>TRBV5-1|TRBD1|TRBJ1-2|NA
CASTKTGEAYGYTF
TGCGCCAGCACTAAAACAGGGGAGGCCTATGGCTACACCTTC
>TRBV5-6|TRBD2|TRBJ2-1|NA
CASRPGLAGVNEQFF
TGTGCCAGCAGACCGGGACTAGCGGGAGTAAATGAGCAGTTCTTC
>TRBV4-1|NA|TRBJ2-3|once
CASSYRLHGADTQYF
TGCGCCAGCAGCTATCGACTACATGGCGCAGATACGCAGTATTTT
>TRBV10-1|NA|TRBJ2-7|once
CASSGDKSYEQYF
TGCGCCAGCAGTGGGGACAAGTCCTACGAGCAGTACTTC
>TRBV7-7|NA|TRBJ1-2|NA
CASSLTSTPRGNYGYTF
TGTGCTAGCAGCCTCACCTCGACTCCCCGTGGCAACTATGGCTACACCTTC
>TRBV30|NA|TRBJ1-1|NA
CAWSEGVNTEAFF
TGTGCCTGGAGTGAAGGGGTGAACACTGAAGCTTTCTTT
>TRBV27|TRBD2|TRBJ2-7|NA
CASSNLAGAKVYEQYF
TGTGCCAGCAGTAACCTAGCGGGAGCTAAGGTATACGAGCAGTACTTC
>TRBV10-2|NA|TRBJ2-7|NA
CASTPRSDEQYF
TGCGCCAGCACCCCCCGGTCGGACGAGCAGTACTTC
>TRBV19|NA|TRBJ2-1|once
CASSITSGGYEQFF
TGTGCCAGTAGTATAACGAGTGGCGGGTATGAGCAGTTCTTC
>TRBV25-1|TRBD2|TRBJ2-1|NA
CATRGPSGNNEQFF
TGTGCCACCCGCGGGCCTAGCGGGAACAATGAGCAGTTCTTC
>TRBV27|NA|TRBJ2-6|NA
CASRRTIYGDPSSGANVLTF
TGTGCCAGCCGACGAACGATCTACGGGGACCCAAGCTCTGGGGCCAACGTCCTGACTTTC
>TRBV5-1|TRBD2|TRBJ2-1|NA
CASSEGTSGSPLYNEQFF
TGCGCCAGCAGCGAGGGGACTAGCGGGAGTCCTCTATACAATGAGCAGTTCTTC
>TRBV4-1|TRBD2|TRBJ2-7|once
CASSQDVAGVYEQYF
TGCGCCAGCAGCCAAGATGTAGCGGGAGTTTACGAGCAGTACTTC
>TRBV9|NA|TRBJ2-7|NA
CASSVGGANSYEQYF
TGTGCCAGCAGCGTAGGAGGGGCGAACTCCTACGAGCAGTACTTC
>TRBV7-9|NA|TRBJ2-7|NA
CASSPDYTYEQYF
TGTGCCAGCAGCCCGGACTACACCTACGAGCAGTACTTC
>TRBV4-3|NA|TRBJ1-1|NA
CASSQEAGGTEAFF
TGCGCCAGCAGCCAAGAAGCGGGGGGGACTGAAGCTTTCTTT
>TRBV7-9|TRBD2|TRBJ2-1|NA
CASSSSTLWGGNEQFF
TGTGCCAGCAGCTCCAGTACATTATGGGGAGGGAATGAGCAGTTCTTC
>TRBV2|NA|TRBJ2-1|NA
CASRYAREQFF
TGTGCCAGCAGATACGCGCGAGAGCAGTTCTTC
>TRBV7-9|NA|TRBJ2-7|NA
CASSGTGQEQYF
TGTGCCAGCAGCGGCACGGGTCAAGAGCAGTACTTC
>TRBV5-5|NA|TRBJ2-7|NA
CASSLVKGAEQYF
TGTGCCAGCAGTCTGGTAAAAGGGGCCGAGCAGTACTTC
>TRBV5-1|TRBD2|TRBJ2-7|NA
CASSVTSGAYEQYF
TGCGCCAGCAGCGTGACTAGCGGAGCCTACGAGCAGTACTTC
>TRBV7-9|TRBD1|TRBJ2-2|NA
CASTKGGQDTGELFF
TGTGCCAGCACCAAAGGGGGACAGGACACCGGGGAGCTGTTTTTT
>TRBV18|NA|TRBJ2-7|NA
CASSPSSGPIYEQYF
TGTGCCAGCTCCCCCTCCTCGGGTCCGATCTACGAGCAGTACTTC
>TRBV2|NA|TRBJ2-3|NA
CASSDGVFSTDTQYF
TGTGCCAGCAGCGATGGGGTCTTTAGCACAGATACGCAGTATTTT
>TRBV10-2|TRBD1|TRBJ2-1|NA
CASSETTTGTNNEQFF
TGCGCCAGCAGTGAAACTACGACAGGGACCAACAATGAGCAGTTCTTC
>TRBV9|NA|TRBJ2-1|NA
CASSPALGEYNEQFF
TGTGCCAGCAGCCCCGCCTTGGGCGAGTACAATGAGCAGTTCTTC
>TRBV30|NA|TRBJ2-6|NA
CAWGGGSGANVLTF
TGTGCCTGGGGAGGGGGATCTGGGGCCAACGTCCTGACTTTC
>TRBV5-1|TRBD2|TRBJ2-7|NA
CASSLAPGGPLEQYF
TGCGCCAGCAGCTTGGCCCCGGGAGGGCCATTGGAGCAGTACTTC
>TRBV29-1|NA|TRBJ2-7|NA
CSVRGRVSRGPYEQYF
TGCAGCGTTCGGGGCCGAGTGTCTCGTGGGCCCTACGAGCAGTACTTC
>TRBV11-2|NA|TRBJ1-5|NA
CASSTTDSNQPQHF
TGTGCCAGCAGCACGACGGATAGCAATCAGCCCCAGCATTTT
>TRBV7-9|TRBD2|TRBJ2-1|NA
CASSLYGLGGSSYNEQFF
TGTGCCAGCAGCTTATACGGTTTGGGGGGGAGCTCCTACAATGAGCAGTTCTTC
>TRBV13|TRBD1|TRBJ1-1|NA
CASSLDEGARTEAFF
TGTGCCAGCAGCTTAGATGAGGGGGCGCGGACTGAAGCTTTCTTT
>TRBV27|TRBD1|TRBJ2-7|NA
CASSLARTGSYEQYF
TGTGCCAGCAGTTTAGCGCGGACAGGGTCCTACGAGCAGTACTTC
>TRBV29-1|NA|TRBJ2-7|once
CSVYTDNSYEQYF
TGCAGCGTTTATACAGATAACTCCTACGAGCAGTACTTC
>TRBV6-4|NA|TRBJ2-1|NA
CASSIQDGGNEQFF
TGTGCCAGCAGTATACAGGACGGTGGCAATGAGCAGTTCTTC
>TRBV2|NA|TRBJ2-7|NA
CASSDGEGGPTYEQYF
TGTGCCAGCAGTGATGGAGAGGGAGGCCCTACCTACGAGCAGTACTTC
>TRBV28|TRBD2|TRBJ2-7|NA
CASSLCLAGGLSECEQYF
TGTGCCAGCAGTTTATGTCTAGCGGGAGGGTTAAGTGAGTGCGAGCAGTACTTC
>TRBV27|TRBD1|TRBJ2-1|once
CASSLQMQGAQGEQFF
TGTGCCAGCAGTTTACAAATGCAGGGGGCACAAGGTGAGCAGTTCTTC
>TRBV19|TRBD2|TRBJ2-1|NA
CASSIYGRASYNEQFF
TGTGCCAGTAGTATTTACGGGAGGGCCTCCTACAATGAGCAGTTCTTC
>TRBV7-9|NA|TRBJ2-1|NA
CASSMGNEQFF
TGTGCCAGCAGCATGGGGAATGAGCAGTTCTTC
>TRBV9|NA|TRBJ2-1|NA
CASGLPGQSSYNEQFF
TGTGCCAGCGGCCTCCCAGGACAGTCTTCCTACAATGAGCAGTTCTTC
>TRBV27|NA|TRBJ2-7|NA
CASSLDDYEQYF
TGTGCCAGCTCCCTGGATGACTACGAGCAGTACTTC
>TRBV6-5|NA|TRBJ2-2|NA
CASRINTGELFF
TGTGCCAGCAGAATCAACACCGGGGAGCTGTTTTTT
>TRBV28|TRBD2|TRBJ2-5|once
CASTSGGVRTQYF
TGTGCCAGCACCTCGGGGGGTGTGAGGACCCAGTACTTC
>TRBV7-9|NA|TRBJ1-4|NA
CASSLIGEGNEKLFF
TGTGCCAGCAGCTTAATTGGGGAAGGGAATGAAAAACTGTTTTTT
>TRBV19|NA|TRBJ2-1|NA
CASSPQTGPYNEQFF
TGTGCCAGTAGTCCTCAGACAGGCCCCTACAATGAGCAGTTCTTC
>TRBV11-2|TRBD2|TRBJ2-5|NA
CASSIKAGLAGSETQYF
TGTGCCAGCAGCATCAAAGCCGGACTAGCGGGGAGTGAGACCCAGTACTTC
>TRBV29-1|NA|TRBJ2-2|few
CSGRRGENTGELFF
TGCAGCGGGCGCCGGGGCGAGAACACCGGGGAGCTGTTTTTT
>TRBV27|NA|TRBJ2-7|NA
CASSFGTTYEQYF
TGTGCCAGCAGTTTTGGGACAACCTACGAGCAGTACTTC
>TRBV6-1|NA|TRBJ1-5|once
CASSERVGQPQHF
TGTGCCAGCAGTGAAAGGGTGGGTCAGCCCCAGCATTTT
>TRBV27|NA|TRBJ2-3|NA
CASSLLGADTQYF
TGTGCCAGCAGTTTACTCGGCGCAGATACGCAGTATTTT
>TRBV4-1|NA|TRBJ2-2|NA
CASSQDPDTVGTSTGELFF
TGCGCCAGCAGCCAAGATCCCGATACAGTGGGGACGAGCACCGGGGAGCTGTTTTTT
>TRBV11-2|NA|TRBJ2-5|NA
CASSLGFPRKETQYF
TGTGCCAGCAGCTTAGGATTCCCCAGGAAAGAGACCCAGTACTTC
>TRBV10-3|TRBD2|TRBJ2-7|NA
CAISGGGLTYEQYF
TGTGCCATCAGTGGGGGGGGTTTAACCTACGAGCAGTACTTC
>TRBV5-5|TRBD2|TRBJ2-7|once
CASSLPGLATYEQYF
TGTGCCAGCAGCTTGCCCGGACTAGCTACCTACGAGCAGTACTTC
>TRBV9|TRBD2|TRBJ2-7|NA
CASSEPTSGASGEQYF
TGTGCCAGCAGCGAACCGACTAGCGGGGCGTCAGGCGAGCAGTACTTC